This is a list of T cell receptor beta chains from one sample in a study of blood T cell repertoires in COVID-19. Using immunoSEQ multiplex PCR, the repertoire was profiled, and TCRdb retains in-frame clones only, with some absent. Of fewer than 100,000 clones detected, approximately 86% appear once; the ten largest clones hold about 7%. Sequenced input: peripheral blood. The receptors here all came from a man between 60 and 70 years old with acute or convalescent COVID-19. The CDR3 runs from the conserved cysteine through the conserved F or W. Each record gives: CDR3 DNA, CDR3 protein, clone size, D gene, V gene, J gene. The D gene is left open where the match is weak. Size is stated for part of the rows, as once, few or many counts, or as a class when the clone is expanded.

cdr3_nt: TGTGCCAGCAGCGCCATAAATTACAGGGAATTGTCTCACGAGCAGTACTTC
cdr3_aa: CASSAINYRELSHEQYF
clone_size: NA
d_call: NA
v_call: TRBV7-9
j_call: TRBJ2-7

cdr3_nt: TGTGCCAGTAGTAAACAGGGGGCAGGCAATCAGCCCCAGCATTTT
cdr3_aa: CASSKQGAGNQPQHF
clone_size: NA
d_call: TRBD1
v_call: TRBV19
j_call: TRBJ1-5

cdr3_nt: TGCGCCAGCAGCTACCTTGGAGGGAATGAAAAACTGTTTTTT
cdr3_aa: CASSYLGGNEKLFF
clone_size: NA
d_call: NA
v_call: TRBV5-1
j_call: TRBJ1-4

cdr3_nt: TGTGCCAGCAGCAAAGACGGGACAGGCCTTACTAACTATGGCTACACCTTC
cdr3_aa: CASSKDGTGLTNYGYTF
clone_size: NA
d_call: NA
v_call: TRBV21-1
j_call: TRBJ1-2

cdr3_nt: TGTGCCAGCAGTTACGGTCCGGGATCTGGAAACACCATATATTTT
cdr3_aa: CASSYGPGSGNTIYF
clone_size: NA
d_call: NA
v_call: TRBV6-5
j_call: TRBJ1-3

cdr3_nt: TGTGCCAGCAGGGTGGACAGTTCTAACTATGGCTACACCTTC
cdr3_aa: CASRVDSSNYGYTF
clone_size: NA
d_call: NA
v_call: TRBV2
j_call: TRBJ1-2

cdr3_nt: TGCGCCAGCAGCCCCGGTGGGCAGGGAGGTACTGAAGCTTTCTTT
cdr3_aa: CASSPGGQGGTEAFF
clone_size: once
d_call: NA
v_call: TRBV5-1
j_call: TRBJ1-1

cdr3_nt: TGCGCCAGCAGCCAAACATGGGCGGGGAGCACAGATACGCAGTATTTT
cdr3_aa: CASSQTWAGSTDTQYF
clone_size: NA
d_call: NA
v_call: TRBV4-1
j_call: TRBJ2-3

cdr3_nt: TGTGCCAGCCGGACAGGGGGCTTAGATGGCTACACCTTC
cdr3_aa: CASRTGGLDGYTF
clone_size: NA
d_call: TRBD1
v_call: TRBV19
j_call: TRBJ1-2

cdr3_nt: TGTGCCAGCAGCGGCCGGGACAGGGGGTCACCCCTCCACTTT
cdr3_aa: CASSGRDRGSPLHF
clone_size: NA
d_call: TRBD1
v_call: TRBV9
j_call: TRBJ1-6

cdr3_nt: TGTGCCTGGAGTGTAAACAGTAACTATGGCTACACCTTC
cdr3_aa: CAWSVNSNYGYTF
clone_size: NA
d_call: NA
v_call: TRBV30
j_call: TRBJ1-2

cdr3_nt: TGTGCCAGTAGTAAGACAGTGAACACTGAAGCTTTCTTT
cdr3_aa: CASSKTVNTEAFF
clone_size: NA
d_call: NA
v_call: TRBV19
j_call: TRBJ1-1

cdr3_nt: TGTGCCAGCAGTGACCCCAGGGCTGACGGCTATGGCTACACCTTC
cdr3_aa: CASSDPRADGYGYTF
clone_size: NA
d_call: NA
v_call: TRBV6-1
j_call: TRBJ1-2

cdr3_nt: TGTGCCTGGAGTTTCCTGGCCCGGGGCACTGAAGCTTTCTTT
cdr3_aa: CAWSFLARGTEAFF
clone_size: NA
d_call: NA
v_call: TRBV30
j_call: TRBJ1-1

cdr3_nt: TGCGCCAGCAGCCAAGCCAAGGGGGAGTCCTACGAGCAGTACTTC
cdr3_aa: CASSQAKGESYEQYF
clone_size: NA
d_call: NA
v_call: TRBV4-1
j_call: TRBJ2-7

cdr3_nt: TGTGCCTGGAGTGGACAGGGAAATCAGCCCCAGCATTTT
cdr3_aa: CAWSGQGNQPQHF
clone_size: NA
d_call: TRBD1
v_call: TRBV30
j_call: TRBJ1-5

cdr3_nt: TGTGCCAGCAGTCCGTCAGGGTTCGAGGGCTACACCTTC
cdr3_aa: CASSPSGFEGYTF
clone_size: NA
d_call: NA
v_call: TRBV12-3/TRBV12-4
j_call: TRBJ1-2

cdr3_nt: TGTGCCAGTAGTAACGGCGGTTTGGGCACTGAAGCTTTCTTT
cdr3_aa: CASSNGGLGTEAFF
clone_size: NA
d_call: NA
v_call: TRBV19
j_call: TRBJ1-1

cdr3_nt: TGTGCCAGCTCGGCGGGAGCCAACCAAGAGACCCAGTACTTC
cdr3_aa: CASSAGANQETQYF
clone_size: NA
d_call: TRBD2
v_call: TRBV9
j_call: TRBJ2-5

cdr3_nt: TGTGCCAGCAGACAGACCGGTACGCAGTATTTT
cdr3_aa: CASRQTGTQYF
clone_size: NA
d_call: NA
v_call: TRBV6-5
j_call: TRBJ2-3

cdr3_nt: TGTGCCAGCAGCTTGGAACTAGCGGCCTCCTTCGAGCAGTACTTC
cdr3_aa: CASSLELAASFEQYF
clone_size: NA
d_call: TRBD2
v_call: TRBV5-4
j_call: TRBJ2-7

cdr3_nt: TGTGCCAGCAGCTTTAGGGACAGGGGATTCGATGGCTACACCTTC
cdr3_aa: CASSFRDRGFDGYTF
clone_size: NA
d_call: TRBD1
v_call: TRBV5-6
j_call: TRBJ1-2